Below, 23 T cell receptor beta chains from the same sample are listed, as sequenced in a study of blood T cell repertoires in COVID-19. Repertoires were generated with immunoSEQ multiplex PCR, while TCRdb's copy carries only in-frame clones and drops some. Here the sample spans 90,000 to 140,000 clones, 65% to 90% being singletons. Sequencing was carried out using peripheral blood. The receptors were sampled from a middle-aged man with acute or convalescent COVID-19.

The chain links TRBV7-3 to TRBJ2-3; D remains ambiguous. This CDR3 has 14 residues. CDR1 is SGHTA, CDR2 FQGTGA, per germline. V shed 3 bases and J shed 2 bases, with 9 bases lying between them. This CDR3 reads CASSLGPNTDTQYF. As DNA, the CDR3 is TGTGCCAGCAGCTTGGGCCCCAACACAGATACGCAGTATTTT.

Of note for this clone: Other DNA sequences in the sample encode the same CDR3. For the CDR3, the DNA is TGTGCCATCAGTCCGACAGGGGGGAACACTGAAGCTTTCTTT. This sequence encodes CAISPTGGNTEAFF. This chain links TRBV10-3 with TRBJ1-1; 9 nucleotides agree with TRBD1. V shed 5 bases and J 1 base; nucleotides not matched to a gene: 2. The CDR3 covers 14 residues. Looked up from germline, CDR1 is ENHRY and CDR2 is SYGVKD.

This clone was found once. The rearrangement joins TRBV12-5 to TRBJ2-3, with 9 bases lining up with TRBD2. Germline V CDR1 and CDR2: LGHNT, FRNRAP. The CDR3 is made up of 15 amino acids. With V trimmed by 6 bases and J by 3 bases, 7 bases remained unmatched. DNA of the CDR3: TGTGCTAGTGGCCTGACCGGACTAGCGACAGATACGCAGTATTTT. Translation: CASGLTGLATDTQYF.

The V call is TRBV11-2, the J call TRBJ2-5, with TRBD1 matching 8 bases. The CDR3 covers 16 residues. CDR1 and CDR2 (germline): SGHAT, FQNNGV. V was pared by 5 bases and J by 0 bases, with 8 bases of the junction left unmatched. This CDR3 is CASSLTGGTYQETQYF. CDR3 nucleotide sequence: TGTGCCAGCAGCCTCACAGGGGGTACATACCAAGAGACCCAGTACTTC.

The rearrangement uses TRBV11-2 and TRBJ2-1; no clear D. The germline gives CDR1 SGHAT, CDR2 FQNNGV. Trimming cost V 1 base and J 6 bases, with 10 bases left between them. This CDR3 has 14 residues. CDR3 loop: CASSLAPNGNEQFF. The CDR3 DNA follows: TGTGCCAGCAGCTTAGCCCCTAACGGCAATGAGCAGTTCTTC.

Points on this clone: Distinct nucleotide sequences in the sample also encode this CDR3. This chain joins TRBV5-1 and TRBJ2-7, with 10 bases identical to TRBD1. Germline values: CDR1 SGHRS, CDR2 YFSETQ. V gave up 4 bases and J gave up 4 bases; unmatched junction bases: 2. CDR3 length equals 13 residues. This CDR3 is CASSAGQGYEQYF. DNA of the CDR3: TGCGCCAGCAGCGCGGGACAGGGGTACGAGCAGTACTTC.

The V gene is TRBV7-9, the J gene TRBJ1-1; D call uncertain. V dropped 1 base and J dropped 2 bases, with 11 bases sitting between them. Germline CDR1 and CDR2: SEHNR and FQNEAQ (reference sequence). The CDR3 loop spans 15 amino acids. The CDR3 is CASSLVIPGNTEAFF. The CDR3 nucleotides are TGTGCCAGCAGCTTAGTCATCCCGGGAAACACTGAAGCTTTCTTT.

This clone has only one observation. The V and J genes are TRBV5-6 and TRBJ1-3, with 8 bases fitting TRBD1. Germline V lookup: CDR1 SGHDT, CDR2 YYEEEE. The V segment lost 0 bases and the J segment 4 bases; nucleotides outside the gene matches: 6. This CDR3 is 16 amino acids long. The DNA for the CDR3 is TGTGCCAGCAGCTTGGACGGCAGGGGGCAAGGAAACACCATATATTTT. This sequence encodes CASSLDGRGQGNTIYF.

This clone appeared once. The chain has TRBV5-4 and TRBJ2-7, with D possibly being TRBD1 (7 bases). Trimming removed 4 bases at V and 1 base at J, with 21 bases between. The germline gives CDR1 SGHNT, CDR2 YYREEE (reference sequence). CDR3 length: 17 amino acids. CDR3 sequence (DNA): TGTGCCAGCAGCCCAGGGGGGTATAGTCCGAGGTCCTACGAGCAGTACTTC. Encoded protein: CASSPGGYSPRSYEQYF.

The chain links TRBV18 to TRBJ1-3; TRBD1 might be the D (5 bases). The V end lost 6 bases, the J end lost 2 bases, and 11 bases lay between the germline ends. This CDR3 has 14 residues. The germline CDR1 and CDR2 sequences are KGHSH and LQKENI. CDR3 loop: CASSAARAGNTIYF. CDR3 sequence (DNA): TGTGCCAGCTCCGCCGCCAGGGCTGGAAACACCATATATTTT.

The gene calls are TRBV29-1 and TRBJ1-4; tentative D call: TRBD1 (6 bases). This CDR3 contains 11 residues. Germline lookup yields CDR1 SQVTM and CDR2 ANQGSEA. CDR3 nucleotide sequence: TGCACCAACTGGGAGGGGGGAAAACTGTTTTTT. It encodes CTNWEGGKLFF.

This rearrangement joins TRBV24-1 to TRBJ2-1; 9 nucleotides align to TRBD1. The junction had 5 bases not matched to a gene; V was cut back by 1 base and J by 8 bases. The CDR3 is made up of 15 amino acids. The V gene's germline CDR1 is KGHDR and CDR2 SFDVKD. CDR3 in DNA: TGTGCCACCAGTGATTTCGGGACAGGGCTACATGAGCAGTTCTTC. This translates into CATSDFGTGLHEQFF.

The CDR3 sequence: CASSEGQGAGNEQFF. The CDR3 DNA reads as TGCGCCAGCAGCGAGGGACAGGGGGCAGGCAATGAGCAGTTCTTC. The V gene is TRBV5-1, the J gene TRBJ2-1, with 12 bases identical to TRBD1. From germline, CDR1 is SGHRS and CDR2 YFSETQ. The CDR3 consists of 15 residues. Trimming took 4 bases from V and 6 from J; bases not matched to a gene: 5.

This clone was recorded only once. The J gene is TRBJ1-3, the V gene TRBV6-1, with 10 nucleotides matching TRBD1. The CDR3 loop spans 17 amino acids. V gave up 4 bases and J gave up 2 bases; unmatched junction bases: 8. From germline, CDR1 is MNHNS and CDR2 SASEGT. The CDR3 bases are TGTGCCAGCAGTGGCGGGACAGGGGTTCGAACTGGAAACACCATATATTTT. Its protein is CASSGGTGVRTGNTIYF.

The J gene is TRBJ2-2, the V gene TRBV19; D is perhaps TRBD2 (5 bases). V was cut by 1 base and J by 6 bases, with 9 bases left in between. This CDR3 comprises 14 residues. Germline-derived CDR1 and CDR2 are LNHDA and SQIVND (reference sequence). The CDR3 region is CASSIVGGPGELFF. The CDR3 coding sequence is TGTGCCAGTAGTATAGTCGGAGGTCCCGGGGAGCTGTTTTTT. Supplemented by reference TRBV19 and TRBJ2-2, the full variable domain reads DGGITQSPKYLFRKEGQNVTLSCEQNLNHDAMYWYRQDPGQGLRLIYYSQIVNDFQKGDIAEGYSVSREKKESFPLTVTSAQKNPTAFYLCASSIVGGPGELFFGEGSRLTVL.

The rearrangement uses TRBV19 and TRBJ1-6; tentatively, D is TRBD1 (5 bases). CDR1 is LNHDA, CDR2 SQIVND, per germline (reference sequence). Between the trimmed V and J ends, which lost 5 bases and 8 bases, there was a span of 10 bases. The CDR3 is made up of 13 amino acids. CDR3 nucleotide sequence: TGTGCCAGTAGTCCCTCGGGGGATTCACCCCTCCACTTT. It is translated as CASSPSGDSPLHF. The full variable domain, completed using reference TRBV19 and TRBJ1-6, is DGGITQSPKYLFRKEGQNVTLSCEQNLNHDAMYWYRQDPGQGLRLIYYSQIVNDFQKGDIAEGYSVSREKKESFPLTVTSAQKNPTAFYLCASSPSGDSPLHFGNGTRLTVT.

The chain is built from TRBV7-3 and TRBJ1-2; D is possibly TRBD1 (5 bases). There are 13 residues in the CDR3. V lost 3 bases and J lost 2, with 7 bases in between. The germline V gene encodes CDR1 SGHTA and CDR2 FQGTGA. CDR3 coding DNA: TGTGCCAGCAGCTTCGGGGGAAACTATGGCTACACCTTC. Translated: CASSFGGNYGYTF.

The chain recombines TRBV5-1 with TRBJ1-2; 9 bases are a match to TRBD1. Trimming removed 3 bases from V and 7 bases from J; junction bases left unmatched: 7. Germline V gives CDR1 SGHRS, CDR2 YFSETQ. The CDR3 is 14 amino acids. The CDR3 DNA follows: TGCGCCAGCAGCTACCAGGGACAGGGCGGTGGCTACACCTTC. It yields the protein CASSYQGQGGGYTF.

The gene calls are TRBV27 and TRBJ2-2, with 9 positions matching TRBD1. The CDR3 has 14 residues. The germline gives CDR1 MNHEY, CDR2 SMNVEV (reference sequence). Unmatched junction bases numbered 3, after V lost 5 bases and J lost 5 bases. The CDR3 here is CASSDRGATGELFF. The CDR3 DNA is TGTGCCAGCAGTGACAGGGGGGCTACCGGGGAGCTGTTTTTT.

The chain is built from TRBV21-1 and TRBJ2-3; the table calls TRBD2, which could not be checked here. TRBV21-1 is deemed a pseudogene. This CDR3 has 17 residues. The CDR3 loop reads CASSTHTLARITDTQYF. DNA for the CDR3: TGTGCCAGCAGCACTCATACTTTAGCGAGAATAACAGATACGCAGTATTTT.

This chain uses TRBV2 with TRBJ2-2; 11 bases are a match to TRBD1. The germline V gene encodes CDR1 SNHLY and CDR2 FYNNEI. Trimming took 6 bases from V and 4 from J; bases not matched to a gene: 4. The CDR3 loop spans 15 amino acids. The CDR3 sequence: CASRVGTGGTGELFF. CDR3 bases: TGTGCCAGCAGGGTAGGGACAGGGGGCACCGGGGAGCTGTTTTTT.

CDR3 sequence reads: CASSLDSGTYNEQFF. CDR3 nucleotide sequence: TGTGCCAGCAGCTTAGATAGCGGGACCTACAATGAGCAGTTCTTC. The chain joins TRBV7-6 to TRBJ2-1; 8 bases align to TRBD2. V lost 1 base and J lost 2; bases outside the gene matches: 1. There are 15 residues in the CDR3. In germline, CDR1 is SGHVS, CDR2 FNYEAQ.

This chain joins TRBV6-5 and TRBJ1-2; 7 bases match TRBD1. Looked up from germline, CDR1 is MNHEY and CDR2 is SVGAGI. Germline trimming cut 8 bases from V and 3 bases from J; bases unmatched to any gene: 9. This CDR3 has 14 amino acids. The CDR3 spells CASEGQPSDYGYTF. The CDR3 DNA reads TGTGCCAGCGAGGGACAGCCCTCCGACTATGGCTACACCTTC.